One TCR beta chain is described in this entry. Its target is unknown. Distinct nucleotide sequences in the sample also encode this CDR3. This sample was included in a study of cytomegalovirus exposure and HLA in healthy donors. The PCR employed 60 Vbeta primers together with 13 Jbeta primers. Authors' analysis steps: Later, roughly 80 million unique TCR beta chains were counted in an analysis, and about 10 million of them were shared. TCRdb's table, derived via immunoSEQ multiplex PCR, lists solely in-frame clones and lacks some. V, J and clone size derive from that table, while D and trimming were established from the DNA sequence. Altogether approximately 130,000 clones are present, under 90% being singletons, with the ten largest covering about 0.71%. Germline assignment: CDR1 SGHNT and CDR2 YENEEA. The ends were cut back, 5 bases at V and 1 base at J, with 8 bases in the middle. This CDR3 region has 13 residues.

General study results and limits: HLA alleles showed associations with about 17,000 TCR beta sequences in a later analysis, at a 0.05 false discovery rate. Later on, analysis showed that most CMV-associated TCR beta chains appeared to be HLA-restricted.

The clonotype was recovered from a man aged 18 to 29 in good health and CMV-seronegative. V is TRBV11-3 and J is TRBJ1-1, with D unclear. Sample: PBMCs. CDR3 loop: CASSPDSNTEAFF. As DNA, the CDR3 is TGTGCCAGCAGCCCAGACTCGAACACTGAAGCTTTCTTT. Variable domain in full (rest from reference TRBV11-3 and TRBJ1-1): EAGVVQSPRYKIIEKKQPVAFWCNPISGHNTLYWYLQNLGQGPELLIRYENEEAVDDSQLPKDRFSAERLKGVDSTLKIQPAELGDSAVYLCASSPDSNTEAFFGQGTRLTVV.